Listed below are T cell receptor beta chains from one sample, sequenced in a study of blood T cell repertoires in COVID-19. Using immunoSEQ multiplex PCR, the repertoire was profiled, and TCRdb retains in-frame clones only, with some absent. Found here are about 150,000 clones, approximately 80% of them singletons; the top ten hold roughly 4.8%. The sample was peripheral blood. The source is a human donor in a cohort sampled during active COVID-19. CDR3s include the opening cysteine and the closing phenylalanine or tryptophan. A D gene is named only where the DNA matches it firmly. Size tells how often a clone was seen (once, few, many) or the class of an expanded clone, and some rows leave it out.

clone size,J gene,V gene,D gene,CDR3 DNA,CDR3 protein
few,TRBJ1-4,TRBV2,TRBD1,TGTGCCAGCAGGACAGGGGTGGCTAATGAAAAACTGTTTTTT,CASRTGVANEKLFF
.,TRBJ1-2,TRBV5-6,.,TGTGCCAGCAGCTTATCCGGGAGGTACTATGGCTACACCTTC,CASSLSGRYYGYTF
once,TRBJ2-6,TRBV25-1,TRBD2,TGTGCCAGCATGCCTATGGGACTAGCGGGAGTTGGGGCCAACGTCCTGACTTTC,CASMPMGLAGVGANVLTF
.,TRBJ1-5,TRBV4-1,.,TGCGCCAGCAGCCAAATCGGTCTGCGCAATCAGCCCCAGCATTTT,CASSQIGLRNQPQHF
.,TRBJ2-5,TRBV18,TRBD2,TGTGCCAGCTCACCCTCTAGCGGGAGTCGGGAGACCCAGTACTTC,CASSPSSGSRETQYF
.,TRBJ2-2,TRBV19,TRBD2,TGTGCCAGTAGTCGGGCGGGGGGCTCCACCGGGGAGCTGTTTTTT,CASSRAGGSTGELFF
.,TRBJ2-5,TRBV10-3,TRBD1,TGTGCCATCAGTGAGGGCAGGATAGGACAGGGGCGAAGACCGCGTTACTTC,CAISEGRIGQGRRPRYF
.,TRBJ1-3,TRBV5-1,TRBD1,TGCGCCAGCAGCATAGAGACCGGGACAGGGAAAGGAAACACCATATATTTT,CASSIETGTGKGNTIYF
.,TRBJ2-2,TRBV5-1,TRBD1,TGCGCCAGCAGCTTCGGGGTGGACAGGATTACCGGGGAGCTGTTTTTT,CASSFGVDRITGELFF
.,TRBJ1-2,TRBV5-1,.,TGCGCCAGCACCGTGGGAGGTGCGGGCCGGGGCTATGGCTACACCTTC,CASTVGGAGRGYGYTF
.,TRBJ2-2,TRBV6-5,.,TGTGCCAGCAGTTTACAGGGCGCCGGGGAGCTGTTTTTT,CASSLQGAGELFF
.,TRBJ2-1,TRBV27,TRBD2,TGTGCCAGCAAGCTAGCGGGGGGGCCCAATGAGCAGTTCTTC,CASKLAGGPNEQFF
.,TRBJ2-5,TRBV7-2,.,TGTGCCAGCAGCCTCGCGCGGGATCGGGGGGCAGAGACCCAGTACTTC,CASSLARDRGAETQYF
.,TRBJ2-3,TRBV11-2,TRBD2,TGTGCCAGCAGGAAAGCGGGGGGGCGACCAGATACGCAGTATTTT,CASRKAGGRPDTQYF
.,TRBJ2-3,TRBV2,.,TGTGCCAGCAGCAACCAACAGCCTAGCACAGATACGCAGTATTTT,CASSNQQPSTDTQYF